This entry is about one T cell receptor beta chain. Its antigen is unknown. The input lacks base qualities; no much larger clone sits a single base away. V and J lose 4 bases and 4 bases, and a span of 10 bases separates them. From cysteine to phenylalanine, the CDR3 is 13 amino acids long. Solely the CDR3 DNA is kept, with 39 bases framed from the first base. This record belongs to a study of blood T cell repertoires in COVID-19 (dated by TCRdb to 2019 to 2021). About the investigation overall: Samples from collaborators originated in the United States, Italy and Spain and spanned both the acute and convalescent phases of COVID-19. The dataset comprised deeply sampled blood TCRbeta repertoires from subjects exposed to, actively infected with, or recovered from COVID-19. The prospective study material was composed of cDNA or gDNA derived from T cells, B-cell-depleted T cells, or PBMCs. A freely available public database, intended as a resource for researchers studying the immune response to SARS-CoV-2, is where the repertoires were released. The samples were drawn from the first 160 participants of the ongoing ImmuneRACE study and from more than 1,000 subjects provided by 6 global collaborators. Where available, HLA class I and class II types were obtained from metadata supplied by the sample provider rather than from assay-based typing. Nearly every sample came with metadata listing a de-identified subject ID, COVID-19 status, age in years and sex. Beyond this particular receptor, the publication reports: The amount of clinical and demographic metadata varied by source and participant and was provided uncurated.

TCRbeta CDR3 regions were amplified from genomic DNA by means of the immunoSEQ Assay, a bias-controlled multiplex PCR. As for how the authors treated the data: The number of nucleated cells in each sample was estimated by amplification of reference gene primers within the assay. To quantify the absolute abundance of each unique TCRbeta CDR3 rearrangement, sequence reads were collapsed and filtered. For each sample, productive Simpson clonality was calculated as the square root of Simpson's diversity index across productive rearrangements. TCRdb carries this immuneACCESS record with in-frame sequences only. Its versions omit some clonotypes, under half of them owing to an unresolved V gene in the studies checked, with the rest unexplained. For V, J and clone size, that table is used; D and trimming come from the DNA. This sample gives around 120,000 clones in total; 80% to 90% of them show up just once. 0.88% of the sample comes from the top ten.

Whole blood was collected in K2EDTA tubes by collaborating institutions according to the institutions' own protocols. For TCRbeta analysis, collaborators shipped samples in one of three forms: frozen whole blood, isolated PBMCs, or DNA extracted from either of those sample types. The specimen sequenced was peripheral blood. This clonotype was obtained from a woman between 45 and 65 years old with active or convalescent COVID-19. The chain uses TRBV12-3 or TRBV12-4 and TRBJ1-1, and TRBD1 may be the D gene, going by 6 matching bases. The CDR3 region reads CASSWQGITEAFF. The DNA reads TGTGCCAGCAGTTGGCAGGGGATCACTGAAGCTTTCTTT.